This paragraph covers one TCR beta chain sequence. Its antigen is not known. Regions amplified from RNA transcripts were the TCR beta CDR3 regions. The TCR CDR3 was amplified in a first-round RT-PCR using the HTBI primer set. TCRdb reprocessed the multiplex PCR reads with MiXCR, giving one entry per CDR3 protein. Here the sample spans 300,000 to 400,000 distinct CDR3 sequences, under 25% being singletons. Those with hyperthyroidism were 18 to 65 years old, newly diagnosed, and ill for under 2 months. Uncontrolled infection, other autoimmune disease, pregnancy or lactation barred patients from enrollment. Around 10 ml fresh peripheral blood yielded the PBMCs. The data were obtained in a study of T cells in Graves' hyperthyroidism and ophthalmopathy. Study observations and caveats: Patients with ophthalmopathy were separated from those with stable hyperthyroidism by a 13 V-J model.

The CDR3 covers 15 residues. CDR1 and CDR2 from the germline V gene are SGHNT and YYREEE (reference sequence). Trimming cost V 4 bases and J 7 bases; bases outside gene matches: 6. Sequences were obtained from blood. The clonotype comes from a woman aged 45-60 years with Graves' hyperthyroidism. This chain connects TRBV5-4 to TRBJ2-2, with 11 bases aligning to TRBD1. The CDR3 sequence: CASSRMGQGVGELFF. In nucleotides, the CDR3 is TGTGCCAGCAGCCGGATGGGACAGGGGGTCGGGGAGCTGTTTTTT.